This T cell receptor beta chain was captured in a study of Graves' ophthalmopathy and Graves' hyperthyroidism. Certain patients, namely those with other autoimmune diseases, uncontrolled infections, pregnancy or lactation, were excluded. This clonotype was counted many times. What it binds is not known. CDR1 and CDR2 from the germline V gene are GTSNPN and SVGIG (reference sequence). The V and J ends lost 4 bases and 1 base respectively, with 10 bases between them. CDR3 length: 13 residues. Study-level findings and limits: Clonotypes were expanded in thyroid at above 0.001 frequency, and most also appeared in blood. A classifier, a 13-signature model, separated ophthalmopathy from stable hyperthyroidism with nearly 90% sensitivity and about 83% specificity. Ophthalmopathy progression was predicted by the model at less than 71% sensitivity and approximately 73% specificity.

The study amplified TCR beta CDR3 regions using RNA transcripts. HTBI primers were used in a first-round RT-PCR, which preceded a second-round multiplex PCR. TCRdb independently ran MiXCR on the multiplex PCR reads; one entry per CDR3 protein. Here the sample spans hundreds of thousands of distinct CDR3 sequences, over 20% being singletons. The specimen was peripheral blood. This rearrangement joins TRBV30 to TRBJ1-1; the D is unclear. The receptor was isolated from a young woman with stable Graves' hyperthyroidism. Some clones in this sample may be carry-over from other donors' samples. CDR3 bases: TGTGCCTGGACCCGGGAGGCGAACACTGAAGCTTTCTTT. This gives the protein CAWTREANTEAFF. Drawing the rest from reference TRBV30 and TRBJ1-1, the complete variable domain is SQTIHQWPATLVQPVGSPLSLECTVEGTSNPNLYWYRQAAGRGLQLLFYSVGIGQISSEVPQNLSASRPQDRQFILSSKKLLLSDSGFYLCAWTREANTEAFFGQGTRLTVV.